The 22 T cell receptor beta chains presented below share a single source sample, sequenced in a study of cytomegalovirus exposure and HLA in healthy donors. PCR used 60 Vbeta primers and 13 Jbeta primers. Only in-frame clones appear in the TCRdb table, and some are missing; sequencing was by immunoSEQ multiplex PCR. The repertoire has some 150,000 clones, approximately 82% of them found once; the top ten carry around 1.9%. The material sequenced was PBMCs. The origin of the receptors is a woman between 40 and 55 years old in good health and CMV-seronegative.

The chain couples TRBV7-9 to TRBJ1-4; 11 nucleotides align to TRBD1. After removal of 8 bases from V and 0 bases from J, the junction contained 5 bases not matched to a gene. Looked up from germline, CDR1 is SEHNR and CDR2 is FQNEAQ (reference sequence). CDR3 size: 16 residues. This CDR3 reads CASGDRGSATNEKLFF. Written as DNA, the CDR3 is TGTGCCAGCGGGGACAGGGGGAGCGCAACTAATGAAAAACTGTTTTTT.

The CDR3 DNA reads as TGTGCCAGCAGCGCCGGGACTAGCGGGAGTTCCCGCCAAGAGACCCAGTACTTC. Residues: CASSAGTSGSSRQETQYF. The V gene is TRBV7-2, the J gene TRBJ2-5; 14 bases map to TRBD2. This CDR3 is built from 18 residues. Trimming at V came to 5 bases and at J to 1 base, leaving 9 bases not matched to a gene. CDR1 SGHTA and CDR2 FQGNSA come from the germline V gene.

J is TRBJ2-3 and V is TRBV7-9; TRBD2 matches 10 bases. Germline values: CDR1 SEHNR, CDR2 FQNEAQ (reference sequence). The CDR3 covers 18 residues. J was trimmed by 1 base and V by 0 bases; bases with no gene match: 7. The CDR3 region has the DNA TGTGCCAGCAGCTTAGCGCCCGGTCTAGCGGGAGGCACAGATACGCAGTATTTT. This gives the protein CASSLAPGLAGGTDTQYF.

This chain uses TRBV5-1 with TRBJ2-5; TRBD1 might be the D (5 bases). This CDR3 spans 14 amino acids. V lost 1 base and J 2 bases, leaving 9 bases between the germline ends. The germline gives CDR1 SGHRS, CDR2 YFSETQ. For the CDR3, the DNA is TGCGCCAGCAGCTTGTTCCCAGGGCAAGAGACCCAGTACTTC. Translated, it gives CASSLFPGQETQYF.

The chain links TRBV23-1 to TRBJ1-5; D may be TRBD1 (6 bases). TRBV23-1 is an ORF, with its function uncertain. V lost 0 bases to trimming and J lost 1 base, with 22 bases between them. There are 20 residues in the CDR3. CDR3 in DNA: TGCGCCAGCAGTCAATCCTTTTGTGCACAGGGAAAAGGAAGCAATCAGCCCCAGCATTTT. Amino acids: CASSQSFCAQGKGSNQPQHF.

The chain recombines TRBV5-5 with TRBJ1-4; 8 bases line up with TRBD1. Trimming took 4 bases from V and 8 from J; bases not matched to a gene: 10. The CDR3 is made up of 15 amino acids. Germline-derived CDR1 and CDR2 are SGHKS and YYEKEE (reference sequence). As DNA, the CDR3 is TGTGCCAGCAGCGGTACGGGACAGGTTGCGGAAAAACTGTTTTTT. Translation gives CASSGTGQVAEKLFF.

CDR3 bases: TGTGCCAGCAGCTTATCGGGACAGGGGGCCTTTGAAGCTTTCTTT. This encodes CASSLSGQGAFEAFF. This sequence joins TRBV11-3 and TRBJ1-1; 12 nucleotides agree with TRBD1. Trimming cost V 2 bases and J 7 bases; bases outside gene matches: 5. CDR3 length equals 15 residues. The germline gives CDR1 SGHNT, CDR2 YENEEA. Supplemented by reference TRBV11-3 and TRBJ1-1, the full variable domain reads EAGVVQSPRYKIIEKKQPVAFWCNPISGHNTLYWYLQNLGQGPELLIRYENEEAVDDSQLPKDRFSAERLKGVDSTLKIQPAELGDSAVYLCASSLSGQGAFEAFFGQGTRLTVV.

This rearrangement joins TRBV29-1 to TRBJ2-1; D might be TRBD2 (6 bases). V was trimmed by 1 base and J by 2 bases, leaving 18 bases between them. Germline CDR1 and CDR2: SQVTM and ANQGSEA. CDR3 size: 17 residues. In DNA form, the CDR3 reads TGCAGCGTTGAAGGCCCCTTTCGGGGCGGGGCCTACAATGAGCAGTTCTTC. This sequence encodes CSVEGPFRGGAYNEQFF.

The chain carries TRBV9 and TRBJ2-7; TRBD2 agrees at 7 bases. V was clipped by 3 bases and J by 2 bases; unmatched bases: 5. The CDR3 sequence is 14 residues long. Germline V gene sequence: CDR1 SGDLS, CDR2 YYNGEE. CDR3 residues: CASSGLADAYEQYF. The CDR3 nucleotides are TGTGCCAGCAGCGGTCTAGCGGATGCCTACGAGCAGTACTTC.

V and J are TRBV13 and TRBJ1-2, with 7 positions matching TRBD1. Trimming at V came to 0 bases and at J to 4 bases, leaving 5 bases not matched to a gene. The CDR3 is 15 residues long. Germline loops: CDR1 PRHDT, CDR2 FYEKMQ (reference sequence). CDR3 loop: CASSLGQGVSYGYTF. CDR3 nucleotide sequence: TGTGCCAGCAGCTTAGGTCAGGGGGTTAGCTATGGCTACACCTTC. Full variable domain (remainder filled in from reference TRBV13 and TRBJ1-2): AAGVIQSPRHLIKEKRETATLKCYPIPRHDTVYWYQQGPGQDPQFLISFYEKMQSDKGSIPDRFSAQQFSDYHSELNMSSLELGDSALYFCASSLGQGVSYGYTFGSGTRLTVV.

V usage is TRBV9 and J usage is TRBJ2-1; 9 bases line up with TRBD2. The CDR3 has 16 amino acids. Germline V gene sequence: CDR1 SGDLS, CDR2 YYNGEE. The J segment lost 5 bases and the V segment lost 0 bases, leaving 6 bases of the junction unmatched. The CDR3 DNA follows: TGTGCCAGCAGCGTAGAGGCGGGAGGGTTCCACAATGAGCAGTTCTTC. It is translated as CASSVEAGGFHNEQFF.

This clone was detected a few times. The chain uses TRBV27 and TRBJ2-7; possibly TRBD1 for D (5 bases). V gave up 5 bases and J gave up 0 bases, with 14 bases separating them. The CDR3 runs 15 residues. Looked up from germline, CDR1 is MNHEY and CDR2 is SMNVEV (reference sequence). As DNA, the CDR3 is TGTGCCAGCAGTCTGTTGGGGCGGAACTCCTACGAGCAGTACTTC. It encodes CASSLLGRNSYEQYF.

This chain uses TRBV19 with TRBJ1-1; 8 bases are a match to TRBD1. The germline V gene encodes CDR1 LNHDA and CDR2 SQIVND (reference sequence). The CDR3 contains 17 residues. The V segment lost 0 bases and the J segment 1 base; nucleotides outside the gene matches: 7. The CDR3 DNA reads as TGTGCCAGTAGTATAGACAGGGGGCGCGGAGAGAACACTGAAGCTTTCTTT. Protein product: CASSIDRGRGENTEAFF.

This chain links TRBV5-1 with TRBJ2-5; 7 bases are shared with TRBD1. J was trimmed by 5 bases and V by 0 bases; bases with no gene match: 13. CDR1 SGHRS and CDR2 YFSETQ come from the germline V gene. The CDR3 length is 17 residues. The CDR3 loop is CASSLGQGVNPGETQYF. The CDR3 DNA sequence: TGCGCCAGCAGCTTGGGACAGGGCGTCAACCCCGGGGAGACCCAGTACTTC.

V gene TRBV4-2 combines with J gene TRBJ1-3; 9 nucleotides match TRBD1. This CDR3 region has 16 residues. Trimming cost V 0 bases and J 4 bases; bases outside gene matches: 4. The germline gives CDR1 LGHNA, CDR2 YNFKEQ. For the CDR3, the DNA is TGTGCCAGCAGCCAAGAGGGGACAGGGCTCGGAAACACCATATATTTT. Translating it yields CASSQEGTGLGNTIYF.

This clone was seen a handful of times. V and J are TRBV29-1 and TRBJ2-5; D perhaps matches TRBD2 (5 bases). The CDR3 covers 14 residues. Germline V CDR1 and CDR2: SQVTM, ANQGSEA. The V and J ends lost 7 bases and 3 bases respectively, with 18 bases between them. CDR3 sequence: CSAVLLREKETQYF. In nucleotides, the CDR3 is TGCAGCGCTGTCCTACTACGGGAAAAAGAGACCCAGTACTTC.

The chain couples TRBV5-5 to TRBJ2-5, with no clear D. The CDR3 runs 14 residues. Germline V gives CDR1 SGHKS, CDR2 YYEKEE (reference sequence). The germline V and J ends were trimmed by 0 bases and 7 bases, with 13 bases remaining between them. DNA for the CDR3: TGTGCCAGCAGCTTGGAGCCAGACAACTGGACCCAGTACTTC. Translation: CASSLEPDNWTQYF. Supplemented by reference TRBV5-5 and TRBJ2-5, the full variable domain reads DAGVTQSPTHLIKTRGQQVTLRCSPISGHKSVSWYQQVLGQGPQFIFQYYEKEERGRGNFPDRFSARQFPNYSSELNVNALLLGDSALYLCASSLEPDNWTQYFGPGTRLLVL.

The CDR3 nucleotides read TGCGCCAGCAGCCAAAAAACGGGGAATGAGCAGTTCTTC. This codes for CASSQKTGNEQFF. The genes are TRBV4-3 and TRBJ2-1, with D possibly TRBD2 on 5 matching bases. Trimming pared 2 bases from V and 7 bases from J, leaving 9 bases between. Germline-derived CDR1 and CDR2 are LGHNA and YSLEER. This CDR3 spans 13 amino acids.

The V gene is TRBV7-2, the J gene TRBJ2-3; D gene ambiguous. V was trimmed by 5 bases and J by 3 bases, leaving 6 bases between them. The CDR3 spans 12 residues. Germline lookup yields CDR1 SGHTA and CDR2 FQGNSA. CDR3 coding DNA: TGTGCCAGCAGCACCCGGACAGATACGCAGTATTTT. Residues: CASSTRTDTQYF.

V is TRBV9 and J is TRBJ2-6; D perhaps matches TRBD1 (6 bases). This CDR3 is built from 16 residues. Germline-derived CDR1 and CDR2 are SGDLS and YYNGEE. Trimming removed 4 bases at V and 2 bases at J, with 13 bases between. The CDR3 loop reads CASSSRAGAGANVLTF. CDR3 nucleotide sequence: TGTGCCAGCAGCTCCCGAGCAGGGGCTGGGGCCAACGTCCTGACTTTC.

To note about this clone: Other DNA sequences in the same sample also yield this CDR3. The V gene is TRBV5-4, the J gene TRBJ2-2; TRBD1 matches 8 bases. The CDR3 covers 17 residues. The germline V gene has CDR1 SGHNT and CDR2 YYREEE (reference sequence). J gave up 3 bases and V 4 bases, and 11 bases lay outside the gene matches. CDR3 sequence (DNA): TGTGCCAGCAGCACGGACGACAGGGGCGGCGACACCGGGGAGCTGTTTTTT. Translated: CASSTDDRGGDTGELFF.

The chain has TRBV28 and TRBJ1-6; D is unclear. V was cut by 4 bases and J by 0 bases, with 7 bases left in between. CDR3 length: 15 amino acids. The germline V gene has CDR1 MDHEN and CDR2 SYDVKM. CDR3 amino acids: CASSSYSSYNSPLHF. As DNA, the CDR3 is TGTGCCAGCAGTTCTTACAGCTCCTATAATTCACCCCTCCACTTT.